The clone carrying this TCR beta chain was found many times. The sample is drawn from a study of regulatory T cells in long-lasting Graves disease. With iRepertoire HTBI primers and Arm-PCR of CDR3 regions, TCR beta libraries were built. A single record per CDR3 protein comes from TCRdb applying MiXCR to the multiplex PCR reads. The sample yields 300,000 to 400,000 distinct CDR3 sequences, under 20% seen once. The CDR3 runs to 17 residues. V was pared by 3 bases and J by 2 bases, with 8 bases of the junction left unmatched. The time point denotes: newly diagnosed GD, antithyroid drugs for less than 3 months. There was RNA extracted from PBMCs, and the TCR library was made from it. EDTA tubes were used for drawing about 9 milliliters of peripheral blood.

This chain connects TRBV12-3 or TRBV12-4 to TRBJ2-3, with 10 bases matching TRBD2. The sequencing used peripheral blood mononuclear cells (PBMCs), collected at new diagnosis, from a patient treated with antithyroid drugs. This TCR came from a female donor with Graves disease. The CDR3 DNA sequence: TGTGCCAGCAGTTTTACACTAGCGGGATTTCCCACAGATACGCAGTATTTT. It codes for CASSFTLAGFPTDTQYF.